The rows below give T cell receptor beta chains drawn from one sample of a study of blood T cell repertoires in COVID-19. The repertoire was sequenced with immunoSEQ multiplex PCR; TCRdb's copy has only in-frame clones and lacks some. The table shows approximately 290,000 clones, with about four fifths occurring only once. Material: peripheral blood. All receptors come from an older person with COVID-19, enrolled during active disease. CDR3s include the opening cysteine and the closing phenylalanine or tryptophan. D genes are given only for firm matches. A clone size is listed for some rows: how often the clone was seen (once, few, many), or a class if it is expanded.

V gene: TRBV4-1
D gene: NA
clone size: NA
J gene: TRBJ2-7
CDR3 DNA: TGCGCCAGCAGCCAGAATCGGGGTTCCTACGAGCAGTACTTC
CDR3 protein: CASSQNRGSYEQYF

V gene: TRBV27
D gene: TRBD1
clone size: NA
J gene: TRBJ1-1
CDR3 DNA: TGTGCCAGCAGTCCACAGGGGGCCCACACTGAAGCTTTCTTT
CDR3 protein: CASSPQGAHTEAFF

V gene: TRBV9
D gene: TRBD2
clone size: NA
J gene: TRBJ2-3
CDR3 DNA: TGTGCCAGCAGCCCCGGACTAGCGAGAACAGATACGCAGTATTTT
CDR3 protein: CASSPGLARTDTQYF

V gene: TRBV18
D gene: NA
clone size: NA
J gene: TRBJ2-7
CDR3 DNA: TGTGCCAGCTCACCACCGGCGCGGTACGAGCAGTACTTC
CDR3 protein: CASSPPARYEQYF

V gene: TRBV11-3
D gene: TRBD1
clone size: NA
J gene: TRBJ2-1
CDR3 DNA: TGTGCCAGCAGCCCGGGACAGAGCTCCTACAATGAGCAGTTCTTC
CDR3 protein: CASSPGQSSYNEQFF

V gene: TRBV11-3
D gene: TRBD2
clone size: NA
J gene: TRBJ2-7
CDR3 DNA: TGTGCCAGCAGCTTGGGCTCGGGGGGCGAGCAGTACTTC
CDR3 protein: CASSLGSGGEQYF

V gene: TRBV27
D gene: TRBD1
clone size: few
J gene: TRBJ1-3
CDR3 DNA: TGTGCCAGCAGTTTACAGGGGGCTACTGGAAACACCATATATTTT
CDR3 protein: CASSLQGATGNTIYF

V gene: TRBV6-5
D gene: TRBD1
clone size: NA
J gene: TRBJ1-3
CDR3 DNA: TGTGCCAGCAGCCGGACAGGGACAGGTGGAAACACCATATATTTT
CDR3 protein: CASSRTGTGGNTIYF

V gene: TRBV7-8
D gene: TRBD1
clone size: NA
J gene: TRBJ1-3
CDR3 DNA: TGTGCCAGCAGCAAAGAAAGACAGGGAACTGGAAACACCATATATTTT
CDR3 protein: CASSKERQGTGNTIYF

V gene: TRBV20-1
D gene: NA
clone size: NA
J gene: TRBJ2-7
CDR3 DNA: TGCAGTGCGATCAGGGCCTACGAGCAGTACTTC
CDR3 protein: CSAIRAYEQYF

V gene: TRBV28
D gene: TRBD2
clone size: NA
J gene: TRBJ2-3
CDR3 DNA: TGTGCCAGCAGTGCGGGAGATACAGATACGCAGTATTTT
CDR3 protein: CASSAGDTDTQYF

V gene: TRBV6-2/TRBV6-3
D gene: NA
clone size: NA
J gene: TRBJ1-2
CDR3 DNA: TGTGCCAGCAGTCCCCCCCAGGGCCTCTATGGCTACACCTTC
CDR3 protein: CASSPPQGLYGYTF

V gene: TRBV7-9
D gene: TRBD1
clone size: NA
J gene: TRBJ2-7
CDR3 DNA: TGTGCCAGCAGCGGGACAGACCGAATCATCTACGAGCAGTACTTC
CDR3 protein: CASSGTDRIIYEQYF

V gene: TRBV12-3/TRBV12-4
D gene: NA
clone size: once
J gene: TRBJ2-7
CDR3 DNA: TGTGCCAGCAGTCCGAGAGGGAACTACGAGCAGTACTTC
CDR3 protein: CASSPRGNYEQYF